This T cell receptor (beta chain) was sequenced during a study of blood T cell repertoires in COVID-19. One Seattle source followed patients from active infection through their disease course. This CDR3 region has 16 residues. The germline V gene encodes CDR1 ENHRY and CDR2 SYGVKD. After removal of 8 bases from V and 0 bases from J, the junction contained 4 bases not matched to a gene. Here immunoSEQ multiplex PCR was the method, and the copy in TCRdb shows in-frame clones only, minus some. There are fewer than 300,000 clones in the sample; 85% to 90% occur only once, and over 5% lies in the top ten.

The clonotype was recovered from a woman aged 45-65 years with COVID-19, enrolled during active disease. Sequenced sample: peripheral blood. V is TRBV10-3 and J is TRBJ2-6; 10 nucleotides match TRBD2. The CDR3 loop reads CAIGASGSSGANVLTF. The CDR3 nucleotides read TGTGCCATCGGTGCTAGCGGGAGCTCTGGGGCCAACGTCCTGACTTTC.